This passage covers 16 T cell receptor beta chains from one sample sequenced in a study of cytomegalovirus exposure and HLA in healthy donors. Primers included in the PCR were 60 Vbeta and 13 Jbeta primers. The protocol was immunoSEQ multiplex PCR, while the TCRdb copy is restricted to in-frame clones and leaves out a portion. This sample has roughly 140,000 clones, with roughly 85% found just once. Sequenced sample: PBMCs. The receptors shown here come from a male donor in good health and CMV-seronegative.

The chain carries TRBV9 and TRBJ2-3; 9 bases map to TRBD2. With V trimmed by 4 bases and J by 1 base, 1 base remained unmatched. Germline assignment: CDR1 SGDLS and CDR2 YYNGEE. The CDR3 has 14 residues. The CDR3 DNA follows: TGTGCCAGCAGCATAGCGGGAGGCACAGATACGCAGTATTTT. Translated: CASSIAGGTDTQYF.

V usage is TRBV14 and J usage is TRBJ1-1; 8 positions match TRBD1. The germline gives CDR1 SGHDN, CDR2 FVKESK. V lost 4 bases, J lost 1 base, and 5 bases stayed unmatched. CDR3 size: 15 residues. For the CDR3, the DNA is TGTGCCAGCAGCCGTTCCGGGACAGGGAACACTGAAGCTTTCTTT. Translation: CASSRSGTGNTEAFF.

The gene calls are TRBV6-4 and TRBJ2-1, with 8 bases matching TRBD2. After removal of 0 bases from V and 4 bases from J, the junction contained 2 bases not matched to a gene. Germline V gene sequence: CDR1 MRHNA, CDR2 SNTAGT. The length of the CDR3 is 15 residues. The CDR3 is CASSDSPGGYNEQFF. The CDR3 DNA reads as TGTGCCAGCAGTGACTCCCCGGGAGGGTACAATGAGCAGTTCTTC.

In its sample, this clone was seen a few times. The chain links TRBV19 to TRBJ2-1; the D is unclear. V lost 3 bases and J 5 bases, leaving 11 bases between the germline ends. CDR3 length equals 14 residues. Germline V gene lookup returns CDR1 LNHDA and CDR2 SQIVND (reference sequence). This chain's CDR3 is CASSIGRNDNEQFF. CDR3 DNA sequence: TGTGCCAGTAGTATCGGCAGGAATGACAATGAGCAGTTCTTC.

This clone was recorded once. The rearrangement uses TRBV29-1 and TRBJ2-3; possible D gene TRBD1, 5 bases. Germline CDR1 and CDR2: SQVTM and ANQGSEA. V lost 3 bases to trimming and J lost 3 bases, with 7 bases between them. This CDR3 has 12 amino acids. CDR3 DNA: TGCAGCGTTGACCCAGGGACAGATACGCAGTATTTT. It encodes CSVDPGTDTQYF.

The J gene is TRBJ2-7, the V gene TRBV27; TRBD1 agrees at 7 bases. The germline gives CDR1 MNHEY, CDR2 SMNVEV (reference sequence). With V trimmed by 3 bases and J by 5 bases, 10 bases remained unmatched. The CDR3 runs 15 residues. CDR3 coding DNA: TGTGCCAGCAGTTTCGACAGGGTAACGACCCACGAGCAGTACTTC. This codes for CASSFDRVTTHEQYF.

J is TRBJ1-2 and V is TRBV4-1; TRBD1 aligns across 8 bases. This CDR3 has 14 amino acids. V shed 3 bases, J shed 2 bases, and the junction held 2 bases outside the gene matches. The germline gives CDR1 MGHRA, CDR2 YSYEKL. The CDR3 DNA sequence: TGCGCCAGCAGCCAGGGACAGGAGAACTATGGCTACACCTTC. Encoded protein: CASSQGQENYGYTF.

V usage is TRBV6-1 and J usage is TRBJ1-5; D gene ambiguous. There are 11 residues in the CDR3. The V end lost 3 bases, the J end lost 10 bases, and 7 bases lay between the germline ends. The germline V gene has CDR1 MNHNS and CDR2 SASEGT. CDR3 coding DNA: TGTGCCAGCAGTGATTTCCCTCCCCAGCATTTT. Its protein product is CASSDFPPQHF.

CDR3 DNA sequence: TGTGCCTGCCAACTAGCGGGAGTTCGGAATGAGCAGTTCTTC. It yields the protein CACQLAGVRNEQFF. The chain carries TRBV19 and TRBJ2-1; 11 bases are a match to TRBD2. The CDR3 loop spans 14 amino acids. Per the germline V gene, CDR1 is LNHDA and CDR2 is SQIVND (reference sequence). V lost 11 bases, J lost 7 bases, and 10 bases stayed unmatched.

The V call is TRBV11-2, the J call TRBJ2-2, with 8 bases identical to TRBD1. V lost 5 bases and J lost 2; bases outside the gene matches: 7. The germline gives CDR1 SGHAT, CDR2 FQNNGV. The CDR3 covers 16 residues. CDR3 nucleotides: TGTGCCAGCAGCCTCTGGACAGGGACCAACACCGGGGAGCTGTTTTTT. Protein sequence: CASSLWTGTNTGELFF.

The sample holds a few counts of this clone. CDR3 in amino acids: CASSRDGSGEQYF. CDR3 coding DNA: TGTGCCAGCAGTAGGGACGGGAGCGGCGAGCAGTACTTC. This chain links TRBV5-4 with TRBJ2-5, with a weak D call TRBD2 (6 bases). Gene TRBJ2-7 matches the end of the DNA better, so the J call may be wrong. CDR1 SGHNT and CDR2 YYREEE come from the germline V gene (reference sequence). The CDR3 extends over 13 amino acids.

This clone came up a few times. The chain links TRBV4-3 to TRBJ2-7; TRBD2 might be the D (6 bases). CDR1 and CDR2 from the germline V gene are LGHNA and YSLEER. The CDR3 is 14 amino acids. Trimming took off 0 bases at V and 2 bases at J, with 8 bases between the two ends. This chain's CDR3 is CASSQEEGTYEQYF. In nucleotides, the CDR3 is TGCGCCAGCAGCCAAGAGGAGGGGACCTACGAGCAGTACTTC.

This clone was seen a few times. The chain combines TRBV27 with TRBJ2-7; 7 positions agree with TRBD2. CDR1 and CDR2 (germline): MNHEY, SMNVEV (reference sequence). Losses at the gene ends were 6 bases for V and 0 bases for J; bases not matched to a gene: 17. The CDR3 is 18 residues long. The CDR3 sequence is CASSPLTTSALSSYEQYF. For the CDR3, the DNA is TGTGCCAGCAGCCCACTGACCACTAGCGCCCTAAGCTCCTACGAGCAGTACTTC.

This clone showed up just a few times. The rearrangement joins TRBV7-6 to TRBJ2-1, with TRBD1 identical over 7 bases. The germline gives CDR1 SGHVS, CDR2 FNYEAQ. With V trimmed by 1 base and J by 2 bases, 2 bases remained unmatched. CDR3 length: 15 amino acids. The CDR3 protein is CASSLGQGTYNEQFF. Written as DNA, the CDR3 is TGTGCCAGCAGCTTAGGACAGGGCACCTACAATGAGCAGTTCTTC.

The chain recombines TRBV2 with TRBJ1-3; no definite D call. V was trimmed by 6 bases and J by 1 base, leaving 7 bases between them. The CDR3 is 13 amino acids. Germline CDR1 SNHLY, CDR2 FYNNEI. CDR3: CASRRESGNTIYF. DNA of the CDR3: TGTGCCAGCAGGAGGGAATCTGGAAACACCATATATTTT. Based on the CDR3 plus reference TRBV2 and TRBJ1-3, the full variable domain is EPEVTQTPSHQVTQMGQEVILRCVPISNHLYFYWYRQILGQKVEFLVSFYNNEISEKSEIFDDQFSVERPDGSNFTLKIRSTKLEDSAMYFCASRRESGNTIYFGEGSWLTVV.

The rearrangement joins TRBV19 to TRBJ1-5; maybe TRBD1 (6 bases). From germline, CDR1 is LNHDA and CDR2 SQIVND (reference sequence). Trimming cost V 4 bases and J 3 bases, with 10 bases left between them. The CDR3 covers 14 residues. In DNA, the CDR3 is TGTGCCAGTAGTAACCACAGGGTCAATCAGCCCCAGCATTTT. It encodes CASSNHRVNQPQHF.